This TCR beta chain comes out of a study of T cells in Graves' hyperthyroidism and ophthalmopathy. Amplified TCR beta CDR3 regions came from RNA transcripts. RT-PCR in the first round (using the HTBI primer set) targeted the TCR CDR3. TCRdb fed the multiplex PCR reads into MiXCR, producing one record per CDR3 protein. The data hold 350,000 to 400,000 distinct CDR3 sequences, with approximately 17% observed a single time. CDR1 is SGHAT and CDR2 is FQDESV in the germline V gene (reference sequence). V was clipped by 8 bases and J by 0 bases, with 17 bases between them. The CDR3 has 16 residues. In this sample, this clonotype turned up many times.

Sequencing was performed on blood. This TCR came from a man aged 18 to 35 with Graves' ophthalmopathy. The chain recombines TRBV11-1 with TRBJ2-1, with D possibly called TRBD1 or TRBD2 (5 bases each). CDR3: CASAWGSMSSYNEQFF. In nucleotides, the CDR3 is TGTGCCAGCGCTTGGGGGAGTATGAGCTCCTACAATGAGCAGTTCTTC.